The subject of this entry is one TCR beta chain. Its antigen target is currently unknown. V drops 0 bases and J drops 8 bases, leaving 7 bases in between. The CDR3, cysteine through phenylalanine, is 13 amino acids long. The entry retains the CDR3 DNA only, 39 bases that are in frame from base 1. The germline V gene provides CDR1 ENHRY and CDR2 SYGVKD. The cohort consisted of 600 to 700 healthy bone marrow donors. Cohort members were all nominally healthy when sampled, although unrecorded immune exposures were likely present. The donor tested CMV seronegative and was one of the 352 seronegative cohort members. Each donor provided a peripheral blood sample, and peripheral blood mononuclear cells were used for TCR beta sequencing. The Qiagen DNeasy Blood Extraction Kit was used to extract genomic DNA from the blood cell samples. The sample is drawn from a study of cytomegalovirus exposure and HLA in healthy donors (dated by TCRdb to 2016 to 2017). For context, the study as a whole: According to an earlier analysis of 550 to 700 of the donors, 200 million or so T cells yielded approximately 120 million unique TCR beta sequences and about 300 Gb of sequence data. To decide whether each TCR beta V gene segment behaved as functional or pseudogenic, an earlier analysis of some 580 of the donors relied on high-throughput TCR beta sequencing. Rather than drawing on any new phenotypic data, the later analysis identified candidate immune exposures from TCR beta sequences and the way those sequences occurred across donors. Typing coverage varied by locus: 629-630 donors for A, B, C, DRB1 and DQB1; approximately 520 for DQA1; over 600 for DPA1; approximately 470 for DPB1. Genome-wide SNP genotypes for about 55% of the roughly 670 donors were used in a later genetic analysis, which treated that subset as a discovery cohort. The study aimed to test whether cataloging public T cell receptors could reveal signatures of past pathogen exposure. Among around 400 genotyped donors of the cohort, an average of roughly 230,000 unique TCR beta nucleotide sequences was sequenced per donor, of which about 19% were non-productive. HLA typing covered class I and class II loci at four-digit resolution. About 300 gigabases of sequencing data and tens of millions of unique TCR sequences were included in an early release covering around 650 HLA-typed donors. To predict cytomegalovirus infection status, the study brought together high-throughput TCR immunosequencing, statistical association of individual TCRs with disease status, and machine learning. A separate validation cohort of over 95 different subjects was used in addition to the roughly 670-subject first cohort. The study profiled the T cell repertoires of around 700 subjects by immunosequencing and related them to cytomegalovirus serostatus. Every discovery cohort repertoire had been produced on one sequencing platform. The genetic ancestry cluster associated with self-reported Caucasian donors included 80% to 90% of the 300 to 450 genotyped donors. Several DR-DQ haplotypes were treated as single units for association and clustering because of strong linkage in the cohort. Alongside the repertoire data, information on donor age, sex, ethnicity and CMV serostatus was compiled. In a later analysis, previously published TCR beta repertoires from 550 to 750 donors were re-analyzed and high-resolution HLA genotyping was added so that TCR occurrence patterns could be studied.

Library preparation employed the immunoSEQ multiplex PCR assay. For the multiplex PCR, a mixture combining 60 forward primers for TCR Vbeta segments and 13 reverse primers for TCR Jbeta segments was used. The CDR3 region of rearranged TCR beta genes was amplified from genomic DNA with a multiplex PCR assay. The Illumina HiSeq System was used to sequence the amplified TCR beta libraries as 87-base-pair reads. For the original study's pipeline: A later analysis counted approximately 84 million unique TCR beta chains across the 550 to 750 repertoires, and 10 million to 12 million of these chains were shared by at least two donors. A nearest-neighbor algorithm error-corrected the raw reads and collapsed the reads into unique sequences, merging closely related sequences to remove PCR and sequencing errors. Alignment of CDR3 sequences to IMGT reference sequences was used to assign V, D and J gene segments. For a sequence to be retained, at least a six-nucleotide match to both a V gene segment and a J gene segment was required. Rearrangements were called productive when the CDR3 lacked stop codons and stayed in frame with V and J; all others were non-productive. Following IMGT convention, CDR3 was defined as the stretch from the second conserved V-encoded cysteine to the conserved J-encoded phenylalanine. The earlier analysis of around 640 of the donors excluded sequences that lacked an unambiguous match to a single V gene segment. An earlier analysis of several hundred of the donors called V segments functional above 56.7% productive rearrangements and segregating when the between-donor standard deviation exceeded 5%. To diagnose cytomegalovirus status from the catalog of TCR beta chain sequences, a statistical classification framework was built. V and J gene assignment, in a later analysis, came from comparing TCR nucleotide sequences with IMGT/GENE-DB human TR gene sequences. Using the TCRdist pipeline, a later analysis assigned CDR3 sequences along with most-parsimonious VDJ recombination scenarios. In a later analysis, each TCR beta chain was defined by its CDR3 amino acid sequence together with its V-gene family, and reads lacking a unique V-gene family were excluded. A later analysis removed several hundred highly shared, low-generation-probability nucleotide sequences to deal with suspected cross-contamination and a sequencing artifact. For each public chain, a later analysis derived a clonal expansion index from normalized ranks of inferred template counts within each repertoire. A later analysis computed generation probabilities with a VDJ recombination model fitted to out-of-frame rearrangements, and checked the results against IGoR. A later analysis scored TCR-TCR, TCR-HLA and TCR-CMV co-occurrence with hypergeometric tests, applying a repertoire-size bias correction to TCR pairs. A later analysis estimated false discovery rates by permuting HLA or CMV assignments 20 times. In a later analysis, co-occurring TCRs were grouped using DBSCAN, and TCRdist sequence similarity was added for clustering within HLA-allele-positive subsets. Repertoires with fewer than 30,000 or more than 120,000 public chains were left out of co-occurrence clustering, as were several repertoires with anomalous nucleotide sharing. The clones in this table, taken by TCRdb from immuneACCESS, are in-frame only. Not every clone is retained; where verified, under half of the shortfall comes from an unresolved V gene, and the cause of the rest is unknown. Clone size and the V and J calls come from that table; the DNA yielded D and trimming. The sample's table covers 90,000 to 130,000 clones. The ten largest clones take up less than 4.5% of the sample.

General study outcomes and caveats: Compared with equally common non-associated chains, HLA-associated TCR beta chains in a later analysis were more clonally expanded and had lower generation probabilities. Correlated functional status among segregating V segments might reflect linkage disequilibrium, but an unknown experimental factor could not be ruled out. Because some donors lacked HLA typing at each locus, the association tests relied only on the typed subset. A further reported finding was that TCR beta sequences accurately predicted the HLA-A and HLA-B alleles for most subjects in the first cohort. Broadly in line with IMGT annotations, most TCR beta V segments showed up in productive rearrangements about 90% or about 30% of the time in an earlier analysis of approximately 600 of the donors. V-gene and J-gene trimming of TCR beta chains was associated with a missense DCLRE1C variant in a later genetic analysis, and the association was replicated in an independent cohort. A later analysis found that TCR association rates varied across HLA loci, with DRB1 alleles showing the most associated TCRs and HLA-C alleles the fewest. Most CMV-associated TCR beta chains appeared to be HLA-restricted in a later analysis, and the HLA associations seemed to be driven largely by CMV exposure. When HLA alleles, especially DR and DQ, strongly co-occurred, TCR associations were difficult to assign to individual alleles. The authors suggested that the approach could potentially be extended to other disease states and immunological phenotypes. In the study, 164 TCR beta chains were listed as associated with cytomegalovirus. According to a later genetic analysis, donors in an Asian-associated ancestry cluster had fewer N-insertions in productive TCRs than the approximately 700-donor mean. The classifier was reported to diagnose cytomegalovirus status with high specificity and sensitivity in both the original cohort and the validation cohort. Some IMGT-functional V segments, including TRBV6-2 and TRBV6-3, could not be told apart with the 87-base-pair reads, so those segments were excluded. In a later analysis, several top co-occurrence clusters were reported to appear linked to parvovirus B19, influenza, CMV and Epstein-Barr virus. Only TCR beta chains were sequenced in this cohort, and the absence of alpha or paired-chain data limited detectable features. A cluster of highly shared sequence variants was judged likely to be a technical artifact of the sequencing pipeline. Immune exposure information for the cohort was limited to CMV serostatus. Across donors, most TCR sequences were observed very rarely, whereas some public TCRs were present in many individuals. A few of the identified cytomegalovirus-associated TCR beta chains were confirmed in vitro to be specific for cytomegalovirus antigens. The earlier analysis of fewer than 750 of the donors excluded about 16 rarely observed V segments, including chromosome 9 orphons, because counts were too low. A later analysis associated 16,951 TCR beta sequences with specific HLA alleles at a false discovery rate of 0.05. The presence/absence analyses assumed that sequencing depth was roughly uniform across donors, and that assumption may not be true.

Material for sequencing was PBMCs. The V and J segments used are TRBV10-3 and TRBJ2-2; TRBD1 might be the D gene, on 5 matching bases. This TCR was sampled from a man aged 25 to 40 in good health and CMV-seronegative. The CDR3 in this case is CAISESNRGELFF. The DNA reads TGTGCCATCAGTGAGTCGAACAGGGGGGAGCTGTTTTTT.